The subject of this entry is one T cell receptor beta chain. Antigen: not known. Without the conserved terminal phenylalanine or tryptophan, this CDR3 likely stems from a read error. The sample comes from a study of breast tumors, draining lymph nodes, adjacent tissues. The germline V gene encodes CDR1 KGHDR and CDR2 SFDVKD. V shed 4 bases, J shed 3 bases, and the junction held 6 bases outside the gene matches. The CDR3 spans 15 residues. Findings and limits, study-wide: Findings are consistent with lymph node origin and intratumoral expansion of most tumor T cells. Data only fit, rather than demonstrated, lymph node origin of most tumor T cells. Tumor repertoires ranked between lymph nodes and nontumor tissue in diversity, with V and J gene preferences.

TCRdb re-called the multiplex PCR reads with MiXCR, one entry per CDR3 protein. Among tens of thousands of distinct CDR3 sequences, under 60% were seen once, and the ten largest hold 14%. The chain joins TRBV24-1 to TRBJ2-3, with 7 bases that match TRBD1. This TCR was recovered from a female donor with breast cancer. Some clones in this sample may be carry-over from other donors' samples. The sample was breast tumor tissue. In DNA, the CDR3 is TGTGCCACCAGTGACCGAAACAGGGGAACAGATACGCAGTATCTT. Its translation: CATSDRNRGTDTQYL.